This T cell receptor (beta chain) emerged from a study of identical twins. Template switching added a universal primer site; cDNA carried unique molecular identifiers. TCRdb re-called the 5' RACE reads through MiXCR, storing one row per CDR3 protein. The repertoire holds about 220,000 distinct CDR3 sequences, 7.5% seen once, with less than 2.5% in the top ten. The study's findings and limits: Out-of-frame alpha sequences common to twins exhibited a surplus of low generation probability. With abundant cord blood beta clonotypes, insertions were fewer; memory repertoires showed no such pattern.

V was pared by 5 bases and J by 4 bases, with 7 bases of the junction left unmatched. The germline V gene encodes CDR1 SGHTA and CDR2 FQGTGA. This CDR3 has 15 residues. This clonotype was observed at least ten times. The antigen is undetermined. These data also featured in a second study, about yellow fever vaccine responses in identical twins. As that report states: As reported, the vaccine T cell response of twins seemed partly convergent and partly personalized.

V usage is TRBV7-3 and J usage is TRBJ2-1; 8 nucleotides line up with TRBD2. Sequenced input: memory (CD45RO+) T cells sorted from blood. This clonotype was obtained from a woman between 18 and 29 years old in good health. The CDR3 protein is CASSNPGLEYNEQFF. CDR3 nucleotides: TGTGCCAGCAGCAACCCGGGACTAGAGTACAATGAGCAGTTCTTC. Drawing the rest from reference TRBV7-3 and TRBJ2-1, the complete variable domain is GAGVSQTPSNKVTEKGKYVELRCDPISGHTALYWYRQSLGQGPEFLIYFQGTGAADDSGLPNDRFFAVRPEGSVSTLKIQRTERGDSAVYLCASSNPGLEYNEQFFGPGTRLTVL.